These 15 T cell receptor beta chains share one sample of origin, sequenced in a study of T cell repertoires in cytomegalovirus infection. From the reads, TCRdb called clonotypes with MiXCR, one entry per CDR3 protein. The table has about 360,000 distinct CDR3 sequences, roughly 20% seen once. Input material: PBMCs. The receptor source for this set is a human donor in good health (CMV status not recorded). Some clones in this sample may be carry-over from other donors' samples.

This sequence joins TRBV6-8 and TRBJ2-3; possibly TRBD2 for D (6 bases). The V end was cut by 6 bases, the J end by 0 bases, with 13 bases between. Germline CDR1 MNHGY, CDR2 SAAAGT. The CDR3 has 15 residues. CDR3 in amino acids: CASRSIAASTDTQYF. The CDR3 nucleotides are TGTGCCAGCAGGTCTATAGCGGCTAGCACAGATACGCAGTATTTT.

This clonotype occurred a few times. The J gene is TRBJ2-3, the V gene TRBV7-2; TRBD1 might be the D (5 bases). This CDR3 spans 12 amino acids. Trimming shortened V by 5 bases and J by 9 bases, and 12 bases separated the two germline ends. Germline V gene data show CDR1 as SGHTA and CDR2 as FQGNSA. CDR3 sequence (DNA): TGTGCCAGCAGCCATGGGCAGGGCACGCAGTATTTT. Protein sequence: CASSHGQGTQYF.

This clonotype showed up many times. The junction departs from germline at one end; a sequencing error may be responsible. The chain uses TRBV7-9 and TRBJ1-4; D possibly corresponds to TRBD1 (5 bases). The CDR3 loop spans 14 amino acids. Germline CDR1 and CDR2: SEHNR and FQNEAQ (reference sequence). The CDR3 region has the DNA TGTGCCAGCAGCCTAGCCGGGGGAGATGAAAAACTGTTTTTT. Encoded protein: CASSLAGGDEKLFF.

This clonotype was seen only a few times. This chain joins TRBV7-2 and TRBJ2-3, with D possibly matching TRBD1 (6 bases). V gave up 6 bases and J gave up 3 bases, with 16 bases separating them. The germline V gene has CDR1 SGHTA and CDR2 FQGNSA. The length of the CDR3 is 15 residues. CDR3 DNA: TGTGCCAGCAGTCCTCAGGGGTTTGGGACAGATACGCAGTATTTT. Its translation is CASSPQGFGTDTQYF.

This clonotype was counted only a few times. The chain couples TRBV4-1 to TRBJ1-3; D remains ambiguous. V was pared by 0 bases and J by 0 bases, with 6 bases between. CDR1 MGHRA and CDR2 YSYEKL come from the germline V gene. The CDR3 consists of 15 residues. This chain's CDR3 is CASSQEDRSGNTIYF. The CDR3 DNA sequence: TGCGCCAGCAGCCAAGAGGATCGCTCTGGAAACACCATATATTTT.

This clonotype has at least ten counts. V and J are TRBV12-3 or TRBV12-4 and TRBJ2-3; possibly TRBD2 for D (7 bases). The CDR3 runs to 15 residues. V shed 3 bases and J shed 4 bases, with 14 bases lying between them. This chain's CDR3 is CASSLARGAADTQYF. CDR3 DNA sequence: TGTGCCAGCAGTTTGGCTCGGGGGGCCGCAGATACGCAGTATTTT.

The CDR3 loop reads CASSEPLPDTQYF. The CDR3 nucleotides are TGTGCCAGCAGTGAACCTCTTCCAGATACGCAGTATTTT. The gene calls are TRBV2 and TRBJ2-3; D call uncertain. V gave up 2 bases and J gave up 4 bases, with 7 bases separating them. The CDR3 covers 13 residues. The germline gives CDR1 SNHLY, CDR2 FYNNEI.

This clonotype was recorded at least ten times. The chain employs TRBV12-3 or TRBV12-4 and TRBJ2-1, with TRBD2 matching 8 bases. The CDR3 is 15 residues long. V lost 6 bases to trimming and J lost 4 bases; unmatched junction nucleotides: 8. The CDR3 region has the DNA TGTGCCAGCAGCTCAAACGGGGGGGCTTACAATGAGCAGTTCTTC. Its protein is CASSSNGGAYNEQFF.

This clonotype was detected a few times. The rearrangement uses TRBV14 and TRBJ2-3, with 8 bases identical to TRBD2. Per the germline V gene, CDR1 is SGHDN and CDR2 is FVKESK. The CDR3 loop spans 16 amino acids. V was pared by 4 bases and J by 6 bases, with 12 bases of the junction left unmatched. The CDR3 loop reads CASSLQRSGRGDTQYF. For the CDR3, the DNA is TGTGCCAGCAGCCTCCAAAGGAGCGGGAGAGGTGATACGCAGTATTTT.

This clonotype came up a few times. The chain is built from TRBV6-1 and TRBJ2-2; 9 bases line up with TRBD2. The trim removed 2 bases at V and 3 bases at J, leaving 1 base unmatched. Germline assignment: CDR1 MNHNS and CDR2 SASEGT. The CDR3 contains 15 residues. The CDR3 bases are TGTGCCAGCAGTGAACTAGCGGGGTACACCGGGGAGCTGTTTTTT. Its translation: CASSELAGYTGELFF.

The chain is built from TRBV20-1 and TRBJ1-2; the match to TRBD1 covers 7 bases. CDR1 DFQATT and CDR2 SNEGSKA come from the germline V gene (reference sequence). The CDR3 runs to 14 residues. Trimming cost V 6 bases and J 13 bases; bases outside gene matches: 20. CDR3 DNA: TGCAGTGCACATATGACAGGGCACTACGGGCTAGGCACCTTC. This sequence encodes CSAHMTGHYGLGTF.

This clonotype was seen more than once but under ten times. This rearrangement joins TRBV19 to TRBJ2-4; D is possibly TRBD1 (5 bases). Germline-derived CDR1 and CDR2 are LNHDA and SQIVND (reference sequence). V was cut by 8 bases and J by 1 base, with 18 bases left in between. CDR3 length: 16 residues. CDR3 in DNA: TGTGCCAGTGCCCGCCAGGGCGACGCGGCCAAAAACATTCAGTACTTC. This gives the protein CASARQGDAAKNIQYF.

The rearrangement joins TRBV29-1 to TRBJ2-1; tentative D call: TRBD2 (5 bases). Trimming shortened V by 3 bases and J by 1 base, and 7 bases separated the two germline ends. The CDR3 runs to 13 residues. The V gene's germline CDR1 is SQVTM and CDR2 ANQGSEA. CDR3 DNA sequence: TGCAGCGTTGAGAGGGCTTCCTACAATGAGCAGTTCTTC. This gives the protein CSVERASYNEQFF.

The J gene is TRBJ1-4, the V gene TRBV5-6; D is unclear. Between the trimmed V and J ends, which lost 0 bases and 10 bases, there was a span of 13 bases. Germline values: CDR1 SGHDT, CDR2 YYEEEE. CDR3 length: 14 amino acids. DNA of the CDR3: TGTGCCAGCAGCTTGGGATTATACGGCGGAAAACTGTTTTTT. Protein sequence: CASSLGLYGGKLFF. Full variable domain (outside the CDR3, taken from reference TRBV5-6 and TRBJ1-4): DAGVTQSPTHLIKTRGQQVTLRCSPKSGHDTVSWYQQALGQGPQFIFQYYEEEERQRGNFPDRFSGHQFPNYSSELNVNALLLGDSALYLCASSLGLYGGKLFFGSGTQLSVL.

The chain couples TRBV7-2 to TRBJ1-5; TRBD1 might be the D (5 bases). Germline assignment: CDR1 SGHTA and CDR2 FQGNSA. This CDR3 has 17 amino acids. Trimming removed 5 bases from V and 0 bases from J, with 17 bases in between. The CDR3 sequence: CASSHNMGGFSNQPQHF. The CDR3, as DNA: TGTGCCAGCAGCCATAACATGGGGGGTTTTAGCAATCAGCCCCAGCATTTT.